This T cell receptor (beta chain) was sequenced during a study of cytomegalovirus exposure and HLA in healthy donors. Study information: Out of approximately 170 million T cells, an earlier analysis found some 110 million unique TCR beta sequences in total.

General study points: The authors enumerated some 170 TCR beta chains as linked to cytomegalovirus. The study reported that TCR beta sequences accurately predicted HLA-A and HLA-B alleles in most subjects.

Concerning this clone: The antigen is undetermined.

PCR primers comprised 60 Vbeta and 13 Jbeta primers. The assay was immunoSEQ multiplex PCR, and TCRdb's table has in-frame clones only and misses some. Of over 150,000 clones listed, roughly 80% are singletons. Trimming cost V 2 bases and J 3 bases; bases outside gene matches: 5. CDR3 length equals 15 residues. Per germline, CDR1 MNHEY and CDR2 SVGAGI. The chain is built from TRBV6-5 and TRBJ1-1, with 8 bases identical to TRBD1. This sequence originates from a woman in her forties or fifties in good health and CMV-seropositive. The sequencing sample was made of PBMCs. CDR3 loop: CASSYTTGGDTEAFF. The CDR3 nucleotides read TGTGCCAGCAGTTACACAACAGGGGGGGACACTGAAGCTTTCTTT.